The clone carrying this TCR beta chain was seen ten or more times. The antigen is not known. The data were obtained in a study of T cells in Graves' hyperthyroidism and ophthalmopathy. Background on the study: Peripheral blood was obtained at initial diagnosis, preceding any treatment. Whole-study results and caveats: Blood also held most thyroid clonotypes expanded beyond 0.001.

This CDR3 spans 14 amino acids. Germline CDR1 reads SGHTA; CDR2 reads FQGNSA. With V trimmed by 5 bases and J by 9 bases, 9 bases remained unmatched. On the basis of clinical symptoms, serum thyroxine and TRAb, thyroid ultrasound and orbital computed tomography, diagnoses were made. Roughly 10 ml of fresh peripheral blood supplied the PBMCs. TCR beta CDR3 region amplification was performed from RNA transcripts. The HTBI primer set served for first-round RT-PCR of the TCR CDR3. TCRdb re-called the multiplex PCR reads through MiXCR, storing one row per CDR3 protein. The sample comprises approximately 600,000 distinct CDR3 sequences, about 20% of which are singletons, and about 34% rests with the top ten.

Specimen: blood. The chain carries TRBV7-2 and TRBJ2-1; 8 bases are a match to TRBD1. This TCR derives from a man younger than 45 with Graves' ophthalmopathy. In DNA, the CDR3 is TGTGCCAGCAGCAGACGACAGGGGACGATTGAGCAGTTCTTC. This gives the protein CASSRRQGTIEQFF. Full variable domain (rest looked up from reference TRBV7-2 and TRBJ2-1): GAGVSQSPSNKVTEKGKDVELRCDPISGHTALYWYRQSLGQGLEFLIYFQGNSAPDKSGLPSDRFSAERTGGSVSTLTIQRTQQEDSAVYLCASSRRQGTIEQFFGPGTRLTVL.